The rows below give T cell receptor beta chains drawn from one sample of a study of siplizumab effects on memory and regulatory T cells. Measured with immunoSEQ multiplex PCR; TCRdb has only the in-frame clones, and not every one. The table has 90,000 to 120,000 clones, 92% seen once. Sequences were obtained from Tregs sorted from blood. All receptors come from a human donor in good health. The CDR3 runs from the conserved cysteine through the conserved F or W. Fields, in order: V gene, clone size, J gene, D gene, CDR3 protein, CDR3 DNA. The D gene is left open where the match is weak. Clone size is not always given. Where it is, it says once, few, many or a class for expanded clones.

v_gene: TRBV5-1; abundance: .; j_gene: TRBJ2-3; d_gene: .; CDR3aa: CASSLAVSRTDTQYF; CDR3nt: TGCGCCAGCAGCTTGGCCGTTAGCCGCACAGATACGCAGTATTTT
v_gene: TRBV7-8; abundance: .; j_gene: TRBJ2-7; d_gene: .; CDR3aa: CASSSSYPGYEQYF; CDR3nt: TGTGCCAGCAGCTCCTCTTATCCCGGCTACGAGCAGTACTTC
v_gene: TRBV5-1; abundance: .; j_gene: TRBJ2-3; d_gene: .; CDR3aa: CASTSQGTDTQYF; CDR3nt: TGCGCCAGCACTAGTCAGGGGACAGATACGCAGTATTTT
v_gene: TRBV28; abundance: .; j_gene: TRBJ1-5; d_gene: .; CDR3aa: CASSILGHSIYSNQPQHF; CDR3nt: TGTGCCAGCAGCATACTGGGACACTCAATTTATAGCAATCAGCCCCAGCATTTT
v_gene: TRBV5-8; abundance: .; j_gene: TRBJ1-1; d_gene: .; CDR3aa: CASSLGPNTEAFF; CDR3nt: TGTGCCAGCAGCTTGGGGCCAAACACTGAAGCTTTCTTT
v_gene: TRBV21-1; abundance: .; j_gene: TRBJ2-7; d_gene: .; CDR3aa: CASSKESNLSYEQYF; CDR3nt: TGTGCCAGCAGCAAAGAGAGCAACCTTTCCTACGAGCAGTACTTC
v_gene: TRBV6-5; abundance: once; j_gene: TRBJ2-1; d_gene: .; CDR3aa: CASSPPVGQFF; CDR3nt: TGTGCCAGCAGCCCACCCGTGGGGCAGTTCTTC
v_gene: TRBV5-1; abundance: .; j_gene: TRBJ2-6; d_gene: .; CDR3aa: CASSTTGTNVLTF; CDR3nt: TGCGCCAGCAGCACAACCGGGACCAACGTCCTGACTTTC
v_gene: TRBV19; abundance: .; j_gene: TRBJ2-7; d_gene: TRBD1; CDR3aa: CASMDRGLSEQYF; CDR3nt: TGTGCCAGTATGGACAGGGGGCTCAGCGAGCAGTACTTC
v_gene: TRBV6-6; abundance: .; j_gene: TRBJ1-4; d_gene: .; CDR3aa: CASRNRGGGNEKLFF; CDR3nt: TGTGCCAGCAGAAACCGAGGAGGCGGTAATGAAAAACTGTTTTTT
v_gene: TRBV7-8; abundance: .; j_gene: TRBJ2-7; d_gene: TRBD2; CDR3aa: CASSLSTSAGGPYEQYF; CDR3nt: TGTGCCAGCAGCTTATCAACTTCGGCGGGAGGGCCTTACGAGCAGTACTTC
v_gene: TRBV5-1; abundance: once; j_gene: TRBJ2-1; d_gene: .; CDR3aa: CASSLEAVVGNNEQFF; CDR3nt: TGCGCCAGCAGCTTGGAGGCGGTCGTGGGCAACAATGAGCAGTTCTTC
v_gene: TRBV6-5; abundance: once; j_gene: TRBJ2-7; d_gene: .; CDR3aa: CASSYRQTATIF; CDR3nt: TGTGCCAGCAGTTATAGGCAGACCGCGACGATCTTC
v_gene: TRBV7-3; abundance: .; j_gene: TRBJ2-3; d_gene: TRBD2; CDR3aa: CASSRTSGGSTDTQYF; CDR3nt: TGTGCCAGCAGCCGGACTAGCGGGGGGAGCACAGATACGCAGTATTTT
v_gene: TRBV6-5; abundance: .; j_gene: TRBJ2-7; d_gene: TRBD2; CDR3aa: CASTQAGPYEQYF; CDR3nt: TGTGCCAGCACCCAAGCGGGGCCCTACGAGCAGTACTTC
v_gene: TRBV4-1; abundance: .; j_gene: TRBJ2-3; d_gene: .; CDR3aa: CASSQDAKITDTQYF; CDR3nt: TGCGCCAGCAGCCAAGATGCTAAAATCACAGATACGCAGTATTTT
v_gene: TRBV27; abundance: .; j_gene: TRBJ1-1; d_gene: .; CDR3aa: CASSLSISGRMNTEAFF; CDR3nt: TGTGCCAGCAGTTTATCGATTTCAGGACGGATGAACACTGAAGCTTTCTTT
v_gene: TRBV7-3; abundance: .; j_gene: TRBJ2-4; d_gene: .; CDR3aa: CASSPDGGQNIQYF; CDR3nt: TGTGCCAGCAGCCCTGACGGGGGTCAAAACATTCAGTACTTC
v_gene: TRBV15; abundance: .; j_gene: TRBJ2-1; d_gene: TRBD2; CDR3aa: CATSRRAGASEQFF; CDR3nt: TGTGCCACCAGCCGAAGGGCGGGAGCGTCTGAGCAGTTCTTC
v_gene: TRBV19; abundance: .; j_gene: TRBJ1-2; d_gene: .; CDR3aa: CASSIDREKGQRSNYGYTF; CDR3nt: TGTGCCAGTAGTATAGATCGTGAAAAAGGGCAAAGAAGTAACTATGGCTACACCTTC
v_gene: TRBV4-1; abundance: .; j_gene: TRBJ2-5; d_gene: TRBD2; CDR3aa: CASSQLGGRETQYF; CDR3nt: TGCGCCAGCAGCCAACTGGGAGGGAGAGAGACCCAGTACTTC
v_gene: TRBV9; abundance: .; j_gene: TRBJ1-2; d_gene: .; CDR3aa: CASSVVPLALHTF; CDR3nt: TGTGCCAGCAGCGTAGTTCCCCTGGCCCTCCACACCTTC
v_gene: TRBV5-1; abundance: few; j_gene: TRBJ1-1; d_gene: .; CDR3aa: CASSLTGTEAFF; CDR3nt: TGCGCCAGCAGCTTAACAGGCACTGAAGCTTTCTTT
v_gene: TRBV2; abundance: .; j_gene: TRBJ2-7; d_gene: .; CDR3aa: CASRRAYEQYF; CDR3nt: TGTGCCAGCAGACGGGCCTACGAGCAGTACTTC
v_gene: TRBV11-3; abundance: .; j_gene: TRBJ2-2; d_gene: TRBD2; CDR3aa: CASSLDVTSAKTGELFF; CDR3nt: TGTGCCAGCAGCTTAGATGTCACTAGCGCGAAGACCGGGGAGCTGTTTTTT
v_gene: TRBV27; abundance: .; j_gene: TRBJ2-1; d_gene: TRBD2; CDR3aa: CASSWAGEGSEQFF; CDR3nt: TGTGCCAGCAGTTGGGCTGGGGAGGGATCTGAGCAGTTCTTC
v_gene: TRBV5-1; abundance: once; j_gene: TRBJ2-3; d_gene: .; CDR3aa: CASSSGSFTDTQYF; CDR3nt: TGCGCCAGCAGCTCGGGATCATTCACAGATACGCAGTATTTT